The TCR beta chain under discussion was sequenced for a study of T-cell memory formation after mild COVID-19. 5'RACE with constant-segment primers yielded barcoded, UMI-tagged TCR alpha and TCR beta cDNA libraries. TCRdb passed the 5' RACE reads through MiXCR, listing each CDR3 protein once. This table holds 45,000 to 65,000 distinct CDR3 sequences, 9.3% found once. Between the trimmed V and J ends, which lost 8 bases and 8 bases, there was a span of 12 bases. The CDR3 length is 12 residues. Germline values: CDR1 SGHTA, CDR2 FQGNSA. Overall study findings and caveats: CM and EM subsets held most contracting CD4+ clones; EMRA held CD8+ ones.

As regards this clonotype: Its matching antigen is unknown.

The receptor was isolated from an adult woman who had mild COVID-19 (a few samples of this study predate the infection). Cell type and time point are not known. What was sequenced was PBMCs or a T cell subset sorted from them (not recorded which). The genes are TRBV7-2 and TRBJ2-2; no firm D call. The CDR3: CASHRRSGELFF. Here the CDR3 DNA reads TGTGCCAGCCATCGACGGTCGGGGGAGCTGTTTTTT. The complete variable domain, with remaining parts taken from reference TRBV7-2 and TRBJ2-2, reads GAGVSQSPSNKVTEKGKDVELRCDPISGHTALYWYRQSLGQGLEFLIYFQGNSAPDKSGLPSDRFSAERTGGSVSTLTIQRTQQEDSAVYLCASHRRSGELFFGEGSRLTVL.